The next 3 T cell receptor beta chains were all read from a single sample in a study of PD-L1 blockade in urothelial cancer. Libraries were prepared by immunoSEQ multiplex PCR; TCRdb keeps only in-frame clonotypes and omits some of them. Counted here are roughly 52,000 clones, about 80% occurring once; the ten biggest clones make up 1% to 1.5%. Time point denoted: pretreatment peripheral blood. The material was PBMCs, obtained around atezolizumab (anti-PD-L1) treatment. These receptors came from a man in his forties or fifties with urothelial cancer.

The rearrangement joins TRBV19 to TRBJ2-1, with 12 bases that match TRBD2. With 6 bases clipped from V and 5 bases from J, the junction kept 5 bases outside the gene matches. The CDR3 sequence is 15 residues long. Germline V gives CDR1 LNHDA, CDR2 SQIVND (reference sequence). In DNA, the CDR3 is TGTGCCAGTAGCAGGTGGACTAGCGGGAACAATGAGCAGTTCTTC. Its protein is CASSRWTSGNNEQFF.

The DNA for the CDR3 is TGTGCCAGCAGTTCCCCCGGCAGGGCAACCTACGAGCAGTACTTC. It yields the protein CASSSPGRATYEQYF. The rearrangement joins TRBV28 to TRBJ2-7; a weak D match, TRBD1 (5 bases). The CDR3 spans 15 residues. Trimming pared 4 bases from V and 2 bases from J, leaving 15 bases between. Germline CDR1 and CDR2: MDHEN and SYDVKM.

This chain connects TRBV5-1 to TRBJ2-7, with 13 bases aligning to TRBD2. The CDR3 spans 16 residues. Losses at the gene ends were 3 bases for V and 2 bases for J; bases not matched to a gene: 5. Germline V lookup: CDR1 SGHRS, CDR2 YFSETQ. CDR3 coding DNA: TGCGCCAGCAGCTCGGGACTAGCGGGGCTCCCCTACGAGCAGTACTTC. This gives the protein CASSSGLAGLPYEQYF.